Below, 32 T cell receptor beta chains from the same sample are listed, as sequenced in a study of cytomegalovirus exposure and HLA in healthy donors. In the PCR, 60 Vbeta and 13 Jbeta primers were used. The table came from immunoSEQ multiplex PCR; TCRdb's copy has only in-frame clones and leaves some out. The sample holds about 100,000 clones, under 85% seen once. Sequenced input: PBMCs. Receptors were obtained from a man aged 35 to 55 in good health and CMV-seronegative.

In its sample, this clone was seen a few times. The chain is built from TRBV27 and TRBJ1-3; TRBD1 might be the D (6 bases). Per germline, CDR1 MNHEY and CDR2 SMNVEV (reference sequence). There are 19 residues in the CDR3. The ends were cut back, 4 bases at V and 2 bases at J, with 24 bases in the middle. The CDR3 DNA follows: TGTGCCAGCAGTTCCCTCCCCGTCAACGTCAGGGGAACTGGAAACACCATATATTTT. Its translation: CASSSLPVNVRGTGNTIYF.

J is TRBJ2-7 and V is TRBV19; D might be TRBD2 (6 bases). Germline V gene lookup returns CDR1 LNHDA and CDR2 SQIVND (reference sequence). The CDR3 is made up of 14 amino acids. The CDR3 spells CASIDYPGAGEQYF. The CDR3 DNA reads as TGTGCTTCAATCGACTATCCCGGGGCGGGAGAGCAGTACTTC.

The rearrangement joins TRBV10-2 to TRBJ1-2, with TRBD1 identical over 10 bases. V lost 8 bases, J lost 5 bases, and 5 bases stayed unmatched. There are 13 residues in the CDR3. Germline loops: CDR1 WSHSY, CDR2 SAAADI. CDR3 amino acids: CASLPGQGYGYTF. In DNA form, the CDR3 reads TGCGCCAGCTTGCCGGGACAGGGGTATGGCTACACCTTC.

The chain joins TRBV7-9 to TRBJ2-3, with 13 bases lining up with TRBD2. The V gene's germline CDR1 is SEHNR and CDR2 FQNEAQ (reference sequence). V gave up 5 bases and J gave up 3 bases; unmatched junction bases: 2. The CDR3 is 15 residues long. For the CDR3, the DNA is TGTGCCAGCAGCGTGGGACTAGCGGGGACAGATACGCAGTATTTT. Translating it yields CASSVGLAGTDTQYF.

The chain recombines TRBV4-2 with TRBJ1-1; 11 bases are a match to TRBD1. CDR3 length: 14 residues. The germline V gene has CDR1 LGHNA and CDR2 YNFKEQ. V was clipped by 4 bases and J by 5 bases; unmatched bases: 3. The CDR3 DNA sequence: TGTGCCAGCAGCCCTGGACAGGGGGCAACTGAAGCTTTCTTT. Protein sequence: CASSPGQGATEAFF.

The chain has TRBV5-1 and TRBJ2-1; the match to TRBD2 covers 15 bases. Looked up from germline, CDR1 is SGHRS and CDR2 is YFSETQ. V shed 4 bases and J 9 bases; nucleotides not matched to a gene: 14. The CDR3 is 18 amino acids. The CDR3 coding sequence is TGCGCCAGCAGCCACGGACTAGCGGGGGGGCAACGCGTGGGTGAGCAGTTCTTC. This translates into CASSHGLAGGQRVGEQFF.

CDR3 amino acids: CASSLYRGVTGELFF. CDR3 coding DNA: TGTGCCAGCAGTTTATACAGGGGAGTCACCGGGGAGCTGTTTTTT. The gene calls are TRBV28 and TRBJ2-2; 7 bases are a match to TRBD1. CDR1 is MDHEN and CDR2 is SYDVKM in the germline V gene. V was pared by 1 base and J by 4 bases, with 3 bases of the junction left unmatched. This CDR3 comprises 15 residues.

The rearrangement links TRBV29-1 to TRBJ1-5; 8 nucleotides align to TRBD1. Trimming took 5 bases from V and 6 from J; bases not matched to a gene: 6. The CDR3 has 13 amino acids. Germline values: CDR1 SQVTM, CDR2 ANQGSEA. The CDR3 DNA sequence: TGCAGCGTTTCAGGGGGCGCCGGTCAGCCCCAGCATTTT. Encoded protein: CSVSGGAGQPQHF. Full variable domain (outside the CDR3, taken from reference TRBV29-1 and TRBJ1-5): SAVISQKPSRDICQRGTSLTIQCQVDSQVTMMFWYRQQPGQSLTLIATANQGSEATYESGFVIDKFPISRPNLTFSTLTVSNMSPEDSSIYLCSVSGGAGQPQHFGDGTRLSIL.

In DNA, the CDR3 is TGTGCCAGCAGCTTTGTGGGGCTTGGAAACACCATATATTTT. Protein product: CASSFVGLGNTIYF. The J gene is TRBJ1-3, the V gene TRBV7-2, with D tentatively TRBD1 (5 bases). Germline CDR1 and CDR2: SGHTA and FQGNSA. Trimming took off 3 bases at V and 3 bases at J, with 9 bases between the two ends. The CDR3 runs 14 residues.

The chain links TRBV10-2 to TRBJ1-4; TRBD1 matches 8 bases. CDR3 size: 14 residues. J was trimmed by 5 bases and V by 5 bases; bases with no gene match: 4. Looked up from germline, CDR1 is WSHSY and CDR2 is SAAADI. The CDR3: CASSRTGTNEKLFF. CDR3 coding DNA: TGCGCCAGCAGTAGGACAGGGACAAATGAAAAACTGTTTTTT.

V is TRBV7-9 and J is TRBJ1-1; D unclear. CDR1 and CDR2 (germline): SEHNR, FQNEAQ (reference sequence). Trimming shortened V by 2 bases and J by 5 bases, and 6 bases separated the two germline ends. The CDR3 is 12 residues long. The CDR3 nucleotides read TGTGCCAGCAGCTTACCTACTACTGAAGCTTTCTTT. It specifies CASSLPTTEAFF.

The CDR3 region is CASSKGTGINTGELFF. The DNA for the CDR3 is TGTGCCAGCAGCAAAGGGACAGGGATAAACACCGGGGAGCTGTTTTTT. This chain links TRBV5-6 with TRBJ2-2; 9 bases align to TRBD1. Germline V gene sequence: CDR1 SGHDT, CDR2 YYEEEE. With 4 bases clipped from V and 2 bases from J, the junction kept 6 bases outside the gene matches. The CDR3 length is 16 residues.

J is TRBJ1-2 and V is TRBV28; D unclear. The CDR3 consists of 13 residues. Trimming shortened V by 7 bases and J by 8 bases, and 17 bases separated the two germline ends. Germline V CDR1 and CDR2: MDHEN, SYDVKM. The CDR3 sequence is CASKSNTYVGYTF. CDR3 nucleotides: TGTGCCAGCAAATCTAATACTTATGTAGGCTACACCTTC.

CDR3 nucleotides: TGTGCCAGCAGATCAGGGGTCTCACCCCTCCACTTT. Its protein product is CASRSGVSPLHF. V gene TRBV6-5 combines with J gene TRBJ1-6, with D maybe TRBD1 (6 bases). CDR1 is MNHEY, CDR2 SVGAGI, per germline. V was trimmed by 6 bases and J by 10 bases, leaving 10 bases between them. The CDR3 is made up of 12 amino acids.

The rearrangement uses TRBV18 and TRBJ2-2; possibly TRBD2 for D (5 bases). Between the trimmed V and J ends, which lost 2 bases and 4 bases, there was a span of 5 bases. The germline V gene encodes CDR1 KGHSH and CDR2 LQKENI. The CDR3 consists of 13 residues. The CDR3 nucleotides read TGTGCCAGCTCACCAACTAGCACCGGGGAGCTGTTTTTT. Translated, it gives CASSPTSTGELFF.

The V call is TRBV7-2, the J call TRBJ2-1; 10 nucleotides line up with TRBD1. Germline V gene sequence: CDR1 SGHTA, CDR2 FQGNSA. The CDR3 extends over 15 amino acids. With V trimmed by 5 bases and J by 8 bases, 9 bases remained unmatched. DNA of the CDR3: TGTGCCAGCAGCCCGAGACAGGGGGCTGTGGATGAGCAGTTCTTC. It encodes CASSPRQGAVDEQFF.

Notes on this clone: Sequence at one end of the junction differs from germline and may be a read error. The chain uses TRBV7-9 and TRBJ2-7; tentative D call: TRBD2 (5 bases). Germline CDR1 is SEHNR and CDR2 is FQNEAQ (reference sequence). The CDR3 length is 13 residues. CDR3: CSSSFGWAGEQYF. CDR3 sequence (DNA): TGTTCCAGCAGCTTCGGATGGGCGGGCGAGCAGTACTTC.

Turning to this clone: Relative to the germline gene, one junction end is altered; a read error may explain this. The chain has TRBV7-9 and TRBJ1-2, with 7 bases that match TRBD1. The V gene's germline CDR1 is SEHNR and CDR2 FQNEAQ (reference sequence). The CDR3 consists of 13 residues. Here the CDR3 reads CSSSFDRVSGYTF. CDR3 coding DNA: TGTTCCAGCAGCTTCGACAGGGTATCAGGCTACACCTTC.

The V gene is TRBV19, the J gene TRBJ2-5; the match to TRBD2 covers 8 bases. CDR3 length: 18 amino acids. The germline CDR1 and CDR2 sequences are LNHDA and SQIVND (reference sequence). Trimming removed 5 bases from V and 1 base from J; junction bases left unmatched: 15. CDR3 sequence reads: CASSSLVFGRGTQETQYF. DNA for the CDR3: TGTGCCAGTAGTTCATTGGTGTTCGGGAGGGGAACCCAAGAGACCCAGTACTTC.

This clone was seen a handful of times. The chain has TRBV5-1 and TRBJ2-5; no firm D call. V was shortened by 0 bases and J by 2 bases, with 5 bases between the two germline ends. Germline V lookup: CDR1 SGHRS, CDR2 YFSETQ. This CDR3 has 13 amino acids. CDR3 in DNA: TGCGCCAGCAGCTTGGGCGGACAAGAGACCCAGTACTTC. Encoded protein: CASSLGGQETQYF. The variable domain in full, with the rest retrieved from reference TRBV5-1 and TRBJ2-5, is KAGVTQTPRYLIKTRGQQVTLSCSPISGHRSVSWYQQTPGQGLQFLFEYFSETQRNKGNFPGRFSGRQFSNSRSEMNVSTLELGDSALYLCASSLGGQETQYFGPGTRLLVL.

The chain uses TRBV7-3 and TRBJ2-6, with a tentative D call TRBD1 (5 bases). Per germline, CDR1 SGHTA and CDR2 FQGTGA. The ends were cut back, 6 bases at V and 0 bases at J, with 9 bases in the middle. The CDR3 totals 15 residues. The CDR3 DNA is TGTGCCAGCAGTGACCAGGGCTCTGGGGCCAACGTCCTGACTTTC. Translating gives CASSDQGSGANVLTF.

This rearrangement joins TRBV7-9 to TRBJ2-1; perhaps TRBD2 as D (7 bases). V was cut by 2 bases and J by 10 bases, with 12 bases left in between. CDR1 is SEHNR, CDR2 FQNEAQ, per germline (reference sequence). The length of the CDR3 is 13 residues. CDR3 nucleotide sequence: TGTGCCAGCAGCTTATACACGGGGGGCGAGCAGTTCTTC. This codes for CASSLYTGGEQFF.

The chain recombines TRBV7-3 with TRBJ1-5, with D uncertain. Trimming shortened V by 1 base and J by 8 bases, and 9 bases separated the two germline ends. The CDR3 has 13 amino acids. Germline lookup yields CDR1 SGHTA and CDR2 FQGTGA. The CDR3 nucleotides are TGTGCCAGCAGCTTAAAAGGTGGAGAGCCCCAGCATTTT. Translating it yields CASSLKGGEPQHF.

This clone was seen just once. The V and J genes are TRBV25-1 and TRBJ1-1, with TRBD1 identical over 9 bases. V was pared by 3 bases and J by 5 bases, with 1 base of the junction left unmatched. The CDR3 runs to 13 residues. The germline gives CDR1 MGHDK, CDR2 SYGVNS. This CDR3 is CASSEDRGTEAFF. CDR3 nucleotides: TGTGCCAGCAGTGAGGACAGGGGAACTGAAGCTTTCTTT.

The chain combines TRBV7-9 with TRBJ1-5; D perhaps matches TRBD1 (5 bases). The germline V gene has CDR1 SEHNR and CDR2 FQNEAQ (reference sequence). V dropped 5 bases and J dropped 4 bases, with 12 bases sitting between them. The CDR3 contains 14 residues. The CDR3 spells CASSQGYENQPQHF. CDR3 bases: TGTGCCAGCAGCCAGGGTTATGAGAATCAGCCCCAGCATTTT.

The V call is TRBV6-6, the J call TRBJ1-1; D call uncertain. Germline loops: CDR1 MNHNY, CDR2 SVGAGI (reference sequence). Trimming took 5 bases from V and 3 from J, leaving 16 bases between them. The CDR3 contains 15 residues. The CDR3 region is CASSTEGFLYTEAFF. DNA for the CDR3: TGTGCCAGCAGTACTGAGGGTTTTTTGTACACTGAAGCTTTCTTT.

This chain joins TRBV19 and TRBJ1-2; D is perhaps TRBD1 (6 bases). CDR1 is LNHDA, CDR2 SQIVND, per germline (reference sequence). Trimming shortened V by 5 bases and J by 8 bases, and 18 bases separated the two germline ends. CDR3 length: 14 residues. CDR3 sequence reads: CASSARTARGGYTF. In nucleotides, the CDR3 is TGTGCCAGTAGTGCACGGACAGCCCGTGGCGGCTACACCTTC. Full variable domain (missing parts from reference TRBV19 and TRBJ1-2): DGGITQSPKYLFRKEGQNVTLSCEQNLNHDAMYWYRQDPGQGLRLIYYSQIVNDFQKGDIAEGYSVSREKKESFPLTVTSAQKNPTAFYLCASSARTARGGYTFGSGTRLTVV.

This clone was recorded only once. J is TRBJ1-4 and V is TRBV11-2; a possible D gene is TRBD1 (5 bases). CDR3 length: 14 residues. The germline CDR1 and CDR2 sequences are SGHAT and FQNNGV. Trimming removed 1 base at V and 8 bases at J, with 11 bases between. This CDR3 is CASSLGGHGEKLFF. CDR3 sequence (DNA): TGTGCCAGCAGCTTAGGAGGACATGGGGAAAAACTGTTTTTT.

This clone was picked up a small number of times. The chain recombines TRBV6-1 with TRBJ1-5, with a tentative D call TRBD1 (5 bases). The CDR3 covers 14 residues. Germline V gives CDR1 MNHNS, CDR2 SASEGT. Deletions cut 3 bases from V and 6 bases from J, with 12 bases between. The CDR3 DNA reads TGTGCCAGCAGTGAGGGGTCAACAGGTCAGCCCCAGCATTTT. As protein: CASSEGSTGQPQHF.

The CDR3 is CASSRIARNEKLFF. DNA of the CDR3: TGTGCCAGCAGCCGTATAGCGAGAAATGAAAAACTGTTTTTT. This sequence joins TRBV7-9 and TRBJ1-4; D is unresolved. Trimming took off 5 bases at V and 5 bases at J, with 12 bases between the two ends. This CDR3 is built from 14 residues. CDR1 is SEHNR, CDR2 FQNEAQ, per germline (reference sequence). Filled out from reference TRBV7-9 and TRBJ1-4, the complete variable domain reads DTGVSQNPRHKITKRGQNVTFRCDPISEHNRLYWYRQTLGQGPEFLTYFQNEAQLEKSRLLSDRFSAERPKGSFSTLEIQRTEQGDSAMYLCASSRIARNEKLFFGSGTQLSVL.

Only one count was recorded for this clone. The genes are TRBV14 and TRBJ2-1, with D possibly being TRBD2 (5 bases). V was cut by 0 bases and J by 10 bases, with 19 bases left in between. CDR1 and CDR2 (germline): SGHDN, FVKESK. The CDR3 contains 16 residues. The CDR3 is CASSQEQRPARVEQFF. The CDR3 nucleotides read TGTGCCAGCAGCCAAGAACAGCGGCCCGCACGGGTGGAGCAGTTCTTC.

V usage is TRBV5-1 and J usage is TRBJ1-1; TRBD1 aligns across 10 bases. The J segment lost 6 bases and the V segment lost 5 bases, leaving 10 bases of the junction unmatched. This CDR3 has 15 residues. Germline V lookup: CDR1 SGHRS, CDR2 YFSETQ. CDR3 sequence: CASRFGTGVFAEAFF. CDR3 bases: TGCGCCAGCAGATTTGGGACAGGGGTTTTCGCTGAAGCTTTCTTT.